This record covers a single T cell receptor (beta chain). What it binds is unknown. Total RNA, at least 5 micrograms per sample, came from PBMCs. From germline, CDR1 is MNHEY and CDR2 SMNVEV (reference sequence). The V end lost 2 bases, the J end lost 13 bases, and 18 bases lay between the germline ends. The CDR3 totals 14 residues. The data are from a study of blood T cells in healthy people across ages. The study's findings and limits: Older individuals had lower TCR beta diversity per million T cells (the decline was roughly linear). Because donor CMV status was unknown, expanded clonotype changes were possibly confounded. Donors of long life had a larger count of naive CD4+ cells and greater diversity than aged donors.

It was with a sample-barcoded 5' primer and a J-beta primer mix that a second PCR of roughly 7 to 12 cycles was run. TCRdb independently ran MiXCR on the 5' RACE reads; one entry per CDR3 protein. Found here are 1.2 million to 1.5 million distinct CDR3 sequences, 42% of them singletons; the top ten hold roughly 7.9%. Sequencing was carried out using blood. The chain uses TRBV27 and TRBJ2-4, with D perhaps assigned TRBD1 or TRBD2 (7 bases each). The sequence was obtained from a woman aged 18-29 years in good health. The CDR3, as DNA: TGTGCCAGCAGTTTAGCCAGGGGGGGGAATGAGCAGTACTTC. This encodes CASSLARGGNEQYF.